The T cell receptor (beta chain) described here comes from a study of cytomegalovirus exposure and HLA in healthy donors (dated by TCRdb to 2016 to 2017). As for the study more broadly: An earlier analysis of 587 of the donors reported under 300 Gb of sequence data and 95 million to 130 million unique TCR beta sequences obtained from approximately 180 million T cells. Alongside the repertoire data, information on donor age, sex, ethnicity and CMV serostatus was compiled. In the later analysis, no new phenotypic data were used to find candidate immune exposures; instead, reliance was placed on TCR beta sequences and their occurrence across donors. A separate validation cohort of 100 to 150 different subjects was used in addition to the 666-subject first cohort. Because of strong linkage in the cohort, roughly five DR-DQ haplotypes were treated as single units for association and clustering. The number of typed donors differed by locus: about 629-640 for A, B, C, DRB1 and DQB1; 500 to 550 for DQA1; 606 for DPA1; and around 450 for DPB1. The study was designed to test whether signatures of past pathogen exposure could be identified by cataloging public T cell receptors. Every discovery cohort repertoire had been produced on one sequencing platform. Of the roughly 400 genotyped donors, 75% to 85% were placed in the genetic ancestry cluster associated with self-reported Caucasian donors. HLA typing covered class I and class II loci at four-digit resolution. In a later genetic analysis, genome-wide SNP genotypes for about 55% of the roughly 700 donors were used, and that subset was treated as a discovery cohort. To predict cytomegalovirus infection status, the study combined high-throughput TCR immunosequencing, statistical association of individual TCRs with disease status, and machine learning. Among some 410 genotyped donors of the cohort, an average of around 240,000 unique TCR beta nucleotide sequences were sequenced per donor, around 18% of them non-productive. Roughly 300 gigabases of sequencing data and 70 million to 100 million unique TCR sequences made up an early release that covered about 640 HLA-typed donors. An earlier analysis of around 580 of the donors used high-throughput TCR beta sequencing to judge whether each TCR beta V gene segment behaved as functional or pseudogenic. The study profiled the T cell repertoires of hundreds of subjects by immunosequencing and related them to cytomegalovirus serostatus. A later analysis re-examined previously published TCR beta repertoires from 600 to 700 donors and added high-resolution HLA genotyping to investigate patterns of TCR occurrence. The study at large found these results: A further reported finding was that TCR beta sequences accurately predicted the HLA-A and HLA-B alleles for most subjects in the first cohort. Compared with equally common non-associated chains, HLA-associated TCR beta chains in a later analysis were more clonally expanded and had lower generation probabilities. In a later analysis, several top co-occurrence clusters were reported to appear linked to parvovirus B19, influenza, CMV and Epstein-Barr virus. Sequencing depth was assumed to be roughly uniform across donors in the presence/absence analyses, though that assumption may not hold. According to a later analysis, TCR association rates differed among HLA loci, with DRB1 alleles showing the most associated TCRs and HLA-C alleles showing the fewest. In this cohort, only TCR beta chains were sequenced, and detectable features were limited by the absence of alpha or paired-chain data. In vitro tests confirmed that three of the cytomegalovirus-associated TCR beta chains recognize cytomegalovirus antigens. In a later analysis, most CMV-associated TCR beta chains were found to appear HLA-restricted, with HLA associations seemingly driven largely by CMV exposure. An earlier analysis of approximately 590 of the donors showed that most TCR beta V segments appeared in productive rearrangements either about 87% or about 30% of the time, which broadly matched IMGT annotations. It was suggested by the authors that the approach could potentially be generalized to other disease states and immunological phenotypes. CMV serostatus was the only immune exposure information available for the cohort. Linkage disequilibrium might explain the correlated functional status among segregating V segments, but an unknown experimental factor could not be excluded. In a later genetic analysis, a missense DCLRE1C variant was associated with V-gene and J-gene trimming of TCR beta chains, and the association was replicated in an independent cohort. HLA typing was unavailable for some donors at each locus, so association tests used only the typed subset. A cluster of highly shared sequence variants was judged likely to be a technical artifact of the sequencing pipeline. Most TCR sequences were seen in very few donors, while some public TCRs were found in many individuals. In a later analysis, about 17,000 TCR beta sequences were associated with specific HLA alleles at a false discovery rate of 0.05. In a later genetic analysis, fewer N-insertions in productive TCRs were reported among donors in an Asian-associated ancestry cluster than the roughly 700-donor mean. A total of 150 to 200 TCR beta chains were listed by the study as associated with cytomegalovirus. Cytomegalovirus status was reported to be diagnosed by the classifier with high specificity and sensitivity in both the original and validation cohorts. Strong co-occurrence of HLA alleles, especially DR and DQ, made assigning TCR associations to individual alleles difficult. Because counts were too low, approximately 15 rarely observed V segments, including chromosome 9 orphons, were excluded from the earlier analysis of roughly 580 of the donors.

The cohort was made up of 650 to 700 healthy bone marrow donors. At the time of sampling, all cohort members were nominally healthy, though unrecorded immune exposures were likely present. The donor was CMV seronegative and belonged to the group of 380 or so seronegative cohort members. Each donor provided a peripheral blood sample, and peripheral blood mononuclear cells were used for TCR beta sequencing. The Qiagen DNeasy Blood Extraction Kit was used to extract genomic DNA from the blood cell samples. Concerning this clone itself: This clone's antigen is unknown. Per-base qualities were not stored, and no clone one base away is much larger.

Library construction relied on the immunoSEQ multiplex PCR assay. The multiplex PCR relied on a mix of 60 forward primers for TCR Vbeta segments and 13 reverse primers for TCR Jbeta segments. Amplification of the CDR3 region of rearranged TCR beta genes was performed with a multiplex PCR assay on genomic DNA. The amplified TCR beta libraries were sequenced on the Illumina HiSeq System as 87-base-pair reads. As for the original processing: In a later analysis, 70 million to 95 million unique TCR beta chains were counted across the 690 or so repertoires, and some 10 million of these chains were shared by at least two donors. Raw reads were error-corrected and collapsed into unique sequences with a nearest-neighbor algorithm that merged closely related sequences to remove PCR and sequencing errors. CDR3 sequences were aligned to IMGT reference sequences to assign V, D and J gene segments. For a sequence to be retained, a match of at least six nucleotides was required to both a V gene segment and a J gene segment. A rearrangement was called productive if the CDR3 had no stop codons and remained in frame with V and J, and every other rearrangement was called non-productive. CDR3 was defined by IMGT convention, running from the second conserved V-encoded cysteine to the conserved J-encoded phenylalanine. The earlier analysis of 587 of the donors excluded sequences that lacked an unambiguous match to a single V gene segment. In an earlier analysis of some 590 of the donors, a V segment was called functional when productive rearrangements were above 56.7%, and segregating when the standard deviation between donors exceeded 5%. A statistical classification framework was built for diagnosing cytomegalovirus status from the catalog of TCR beta chain sequences. A later analysis assigned V and J genes by comparing TCR nucleotide sequences with IMGT/GENE-DB human TR gene sequences. The TCRdist pipeline was used in a later analysis to assign CDR3 sequences and most-parsimonious VDJ recombination scenarios. A later analysis defined each TCR beta chain by its CDR3 amino acid sequence plus V-gene family, and excluded reads lacking a unique V-gene family. As a way to deal with suspected cross-contamination and a sequencing artifact, a later analysis dropped roughly 600 nucleotide sequences that were highly shared and had low generation probability. A later analysis calculated a clonal expansion index for each public chain from normalized within-repertoire ranks of inferred template counts. In a later analysis, generation probabilities were computed using a VDJ recombination model fitted to out-of-frame rearrangements, and the results were checked against IGoR. A later analysis scored TCR-TCR, TCR-HLA and TCR-CMV co-occurrence with hypergeometric tests, applying a repertoire-size bias correction to TCR pairs. A later analysis estimated false discovery rates by permuting HLA or CMV assignments 20 times. In a later analysis, co-occurring TCRs were grouped using DBSCAN, and TCRdist sequence similarity was added for clustering within HLA-allele-positive subsets. For co-occurrence clustering, repertoires with fewer than 30,000 or more than 120,000 public chains were excluded, along with several repertoires with anomalous nucleotide sharing. Not all clones reach the TCRdb copy of this immuneACCESS table, which keeps in-frame sequences only. Checked studies attribute under half of the gap to unresolved V genes and leave the rest unexplained. That table is the source of V, J and clone size, and D and trimming were worked out from the DNA. The sample yields approximately 170,000 clones; around 78% were counted once. In total, the top ten clones hold over 0.95% of the sample.

Sequences were obtained from PBMCs. The clonotype comes from a woman in her thirties or forties in good health and CMV-seronegative.

The CDR3 reads CATGQGYEKLFF. The sequenced DNA is TGTGCCACCGGACAGGGATATGAAAAACTGTTTTTT. Here the chain combines TRBV28 and TRBJ1-4; 8 of the junction bases match TRBD1. The CDR3 sequence holds 12 residues, the cysteine and phenylalanine included. Left in the record is the CDR3 DNA by itself, 36 bases read in frame from the first base. Germline trimming amounts to 10 bases on V and 6 bases on J, with 4 as the count of junction bases outside the gene matches. Reading the germline V gene gives CDR1 MDHEN and CDR2 SYDVKM.